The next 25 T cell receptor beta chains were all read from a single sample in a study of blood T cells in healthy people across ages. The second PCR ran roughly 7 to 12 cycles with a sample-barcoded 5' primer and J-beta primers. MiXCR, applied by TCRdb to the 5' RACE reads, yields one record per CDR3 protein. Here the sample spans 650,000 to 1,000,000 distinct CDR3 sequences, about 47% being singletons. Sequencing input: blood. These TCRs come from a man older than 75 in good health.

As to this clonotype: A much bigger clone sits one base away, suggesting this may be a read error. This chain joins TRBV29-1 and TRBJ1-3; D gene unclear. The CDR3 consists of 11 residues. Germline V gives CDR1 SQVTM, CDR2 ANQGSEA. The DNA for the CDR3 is TGCAGCGCTCACTCTGGAAACACCATATGTTTT. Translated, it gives CSAHSGNTICF.

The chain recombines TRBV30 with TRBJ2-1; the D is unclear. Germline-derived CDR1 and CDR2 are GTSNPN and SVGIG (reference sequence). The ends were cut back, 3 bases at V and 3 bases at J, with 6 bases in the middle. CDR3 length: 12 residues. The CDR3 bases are TGTGCCTGGAGCGCGAACTACAATGAGCAGTTCTTC. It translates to CAWSANYNEQFF.

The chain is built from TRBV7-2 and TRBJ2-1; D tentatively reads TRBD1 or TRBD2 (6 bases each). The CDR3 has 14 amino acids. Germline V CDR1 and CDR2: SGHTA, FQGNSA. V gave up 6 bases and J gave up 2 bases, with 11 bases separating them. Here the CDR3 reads CASRQGGTYNEQFF. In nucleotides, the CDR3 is TGTGCCAGCAGACAAGGGGGGACCTACAATGAGCAGTTCTTC.

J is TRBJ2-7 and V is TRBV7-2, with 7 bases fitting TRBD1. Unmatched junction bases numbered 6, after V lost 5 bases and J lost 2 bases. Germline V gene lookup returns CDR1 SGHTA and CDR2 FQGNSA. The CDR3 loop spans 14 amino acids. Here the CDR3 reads CASSRDSGPYEQYF. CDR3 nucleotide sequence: TGTGCCAGCAGCCGGGACAGTGGCCCCTACGAGCAGTACTTC.

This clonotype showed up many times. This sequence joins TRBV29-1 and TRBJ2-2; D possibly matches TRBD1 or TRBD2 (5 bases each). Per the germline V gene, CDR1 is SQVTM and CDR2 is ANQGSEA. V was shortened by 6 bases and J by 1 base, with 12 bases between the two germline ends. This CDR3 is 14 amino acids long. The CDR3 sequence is CSVGRDENTGELFF. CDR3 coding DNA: TGCAGCGTCGGCCGGGACGAGAACACCGGGGAGCTGTTTTTT.

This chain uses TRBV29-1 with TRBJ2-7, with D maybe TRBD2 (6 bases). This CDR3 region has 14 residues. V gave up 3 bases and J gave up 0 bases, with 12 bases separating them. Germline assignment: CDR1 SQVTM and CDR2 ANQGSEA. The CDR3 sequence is CSVEGGISSYEQYF. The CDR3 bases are TGCAGCGTTGAGGGCGGGATTAGCTCCTACGAGCAGTACTTC.

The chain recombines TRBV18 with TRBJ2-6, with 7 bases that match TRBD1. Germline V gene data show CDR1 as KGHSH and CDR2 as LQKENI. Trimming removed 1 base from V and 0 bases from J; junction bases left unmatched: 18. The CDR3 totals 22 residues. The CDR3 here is CASSPLGTGQDQFGSGANVLTF. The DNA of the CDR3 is TGTGCCAGCTCACCACTCGGGACCGGACAGGATCAGTTTGGCTCTGGGGCCAACGTCCTGACTTTC.

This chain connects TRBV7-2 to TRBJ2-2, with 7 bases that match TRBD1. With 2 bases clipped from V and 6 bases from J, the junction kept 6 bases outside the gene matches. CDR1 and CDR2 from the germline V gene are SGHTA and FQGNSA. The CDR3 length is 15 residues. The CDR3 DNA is TGTGCCAGCAGCTTACGGACAGGTTGGCCCGGGGAGCTGTTTTTT. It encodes CASSLRTGWPGELFF.

CDR3 sequence (DNA): TGCGCCAGCACAGGGGGCTTCTCCGCAGATACGCAGTATTTT. Amino acids: CASTGGFSADTQYF. The chain recombines TRBV5-1 with TRBJ2-3, with 8 nucleotides matching TRBD1. The V and J ends lost 6 bases and 4 bases, in that order; junction bases with no gene match: 7. Per the germline V gene, CDR1 is SGHRS and CDR2 is YFSETQ. This CDR3 has 14 residues.

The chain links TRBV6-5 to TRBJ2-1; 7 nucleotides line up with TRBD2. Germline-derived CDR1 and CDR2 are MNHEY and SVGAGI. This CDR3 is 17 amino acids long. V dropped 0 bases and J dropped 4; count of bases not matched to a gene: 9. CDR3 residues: CASSYSEASGVYNEQFF. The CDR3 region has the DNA TGTGCCAGCAGTTACTCGGAGGCTAGCGGAGTTTACAATGAGCAGTTCTTC.

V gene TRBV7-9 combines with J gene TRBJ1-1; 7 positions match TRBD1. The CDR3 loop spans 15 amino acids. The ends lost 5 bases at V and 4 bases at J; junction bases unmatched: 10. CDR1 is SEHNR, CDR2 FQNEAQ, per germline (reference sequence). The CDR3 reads CASSPETGWGTEAFF. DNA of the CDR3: TGTGCCAGCAGCCCCGAGACAGGGTGGGGCACTGAAGCTTTCTTT.

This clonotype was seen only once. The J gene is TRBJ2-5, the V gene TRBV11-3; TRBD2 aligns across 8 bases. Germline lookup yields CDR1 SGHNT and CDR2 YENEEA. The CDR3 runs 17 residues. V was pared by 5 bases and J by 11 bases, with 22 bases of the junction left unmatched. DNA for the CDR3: TGTGCCAGCAGCCCTCGTATCCAGCGGGAGAATATAAATGAGCAGTACTTC. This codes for CASSPRIQRENINEQYF.

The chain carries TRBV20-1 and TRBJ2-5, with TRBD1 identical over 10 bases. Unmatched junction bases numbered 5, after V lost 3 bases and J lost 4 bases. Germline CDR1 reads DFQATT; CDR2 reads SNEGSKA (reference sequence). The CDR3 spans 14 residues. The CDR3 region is CSARSWTGGETQYF. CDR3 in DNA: TGCAGTGCTAGGAGTTGGACAGGGGGAGAGACCCAGTACTTC.

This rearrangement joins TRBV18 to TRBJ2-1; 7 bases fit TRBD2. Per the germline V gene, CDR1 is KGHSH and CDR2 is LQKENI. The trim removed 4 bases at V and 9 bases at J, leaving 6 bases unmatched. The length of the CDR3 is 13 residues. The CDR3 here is CASSRTRSGEQFF. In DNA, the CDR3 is TGTGCCAGCTCACGGACTAGAAGCGGTGAGCAGTTCTTC. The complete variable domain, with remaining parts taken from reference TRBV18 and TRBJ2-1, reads NAGVMQNPRHLVRRRGQEARLRCSPMKGHSHVYWYRQLPEEGLKFMVYLQKENIIDESGMPKERFSAEFPKEGPSILRIQQVVRGDSAAYFCASSRTRSGEQFFGPGTRLTVL.

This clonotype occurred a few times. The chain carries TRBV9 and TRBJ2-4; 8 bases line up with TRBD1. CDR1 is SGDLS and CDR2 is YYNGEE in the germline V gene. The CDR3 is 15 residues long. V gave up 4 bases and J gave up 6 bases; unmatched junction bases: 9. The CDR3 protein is CASSSGTGTGNIQYF. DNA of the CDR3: TGTGCCAGCAGCTCAGGGACCGGGACAGGAAACATTCAGTACTTC.

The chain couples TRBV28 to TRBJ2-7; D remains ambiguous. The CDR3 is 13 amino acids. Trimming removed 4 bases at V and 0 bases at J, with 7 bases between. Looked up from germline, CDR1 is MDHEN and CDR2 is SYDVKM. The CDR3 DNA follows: TGTGCCAGCAGTTCGCACAGCTCCTACGAGCAGTACTTC. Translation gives CASSSHSSYEQYF.

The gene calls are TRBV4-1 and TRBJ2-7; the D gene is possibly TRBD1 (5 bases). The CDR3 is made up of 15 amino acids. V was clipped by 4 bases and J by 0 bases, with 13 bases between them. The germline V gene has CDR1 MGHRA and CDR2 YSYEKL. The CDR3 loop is CASSPQDRFSYEQYF. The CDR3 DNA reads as TGCGCCAGCAGCCCACAAGACAGATTCTCCTACGAGCAGTACTTC.

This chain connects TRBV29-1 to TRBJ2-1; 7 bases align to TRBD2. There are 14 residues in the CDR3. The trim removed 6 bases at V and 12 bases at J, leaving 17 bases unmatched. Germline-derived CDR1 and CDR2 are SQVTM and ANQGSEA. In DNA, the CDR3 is TGCAGCGTCGACACAACAACTAGCGCCCAGGGGCAGTTCTTC. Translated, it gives CSVDTTTSAQGQFF.

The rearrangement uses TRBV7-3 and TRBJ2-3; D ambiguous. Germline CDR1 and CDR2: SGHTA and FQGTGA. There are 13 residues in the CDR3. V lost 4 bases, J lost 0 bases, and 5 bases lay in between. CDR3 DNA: TGTGCCAGCAGCTACGGTAGCACAGATACGCAGTATTTT. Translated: CASSYGSTDTQYF.

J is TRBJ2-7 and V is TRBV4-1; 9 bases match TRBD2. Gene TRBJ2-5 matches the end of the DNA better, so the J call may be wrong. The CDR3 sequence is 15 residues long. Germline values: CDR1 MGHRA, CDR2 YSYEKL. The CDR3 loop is CASSQGLADWKTQYF. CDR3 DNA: TGCGCCAGCAGCCAAGGACTAGCGGATTGGAAGACCCAGTACTTC.

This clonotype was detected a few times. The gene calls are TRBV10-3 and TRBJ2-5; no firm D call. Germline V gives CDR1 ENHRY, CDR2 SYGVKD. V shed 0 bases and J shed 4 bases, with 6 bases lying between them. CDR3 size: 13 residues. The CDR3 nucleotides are TGTGCCATCAGTGAGTCAGAGTTAGAGACCCAGTACTTC. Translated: CAISESELETQYF.

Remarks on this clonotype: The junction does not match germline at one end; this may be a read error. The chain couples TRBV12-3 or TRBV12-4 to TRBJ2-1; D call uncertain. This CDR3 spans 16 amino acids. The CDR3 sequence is CASSLIVSSSYNERFF. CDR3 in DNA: TGTGCCAGCAGTTTAATTGTTAGCTCCTCCTACAATGAGCGGTTCTTC.

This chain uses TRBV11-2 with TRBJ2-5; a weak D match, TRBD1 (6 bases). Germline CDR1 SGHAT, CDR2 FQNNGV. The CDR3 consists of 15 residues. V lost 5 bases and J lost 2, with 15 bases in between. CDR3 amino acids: CASSETGHRQETQYF. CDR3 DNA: TGTGCCAGCAGCGAAACGGGACACCGTCAAGAGACCCAGTACTTC. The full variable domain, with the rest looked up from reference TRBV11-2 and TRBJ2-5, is EAGVAQSPRYKIIEKRQSVAFWCNPISGHATLYWYQQILGQGPKLLIQFQNNGVVDDSQLPKDRFSAERLKGVDSTLKIQPAKLEDSAVYLCASSETGHRQETQYFGPGTRLLVL.

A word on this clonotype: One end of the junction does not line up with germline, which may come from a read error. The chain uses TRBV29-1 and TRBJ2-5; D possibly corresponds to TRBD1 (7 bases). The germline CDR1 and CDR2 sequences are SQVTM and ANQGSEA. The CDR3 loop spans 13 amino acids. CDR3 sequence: CGVGAGGSETQYF. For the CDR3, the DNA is TGCGGCGTTGGGGCAGGGGGGTCGGAGACCCAGTACTTC.

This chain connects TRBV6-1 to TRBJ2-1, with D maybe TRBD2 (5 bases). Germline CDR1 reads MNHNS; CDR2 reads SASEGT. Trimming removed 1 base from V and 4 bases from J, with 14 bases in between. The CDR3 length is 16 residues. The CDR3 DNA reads TGTGCCAGCAGTGAAGATGCGGGTTCTCGGTACAATGAGCAGTTCTTC. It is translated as CASSEDAGSRYNEQFF.